Below are 7 T cell receptor beta chains sequenced from a single sample in a study of regulatory T cells in long-lasting Graves disease. The time point was: persistent/refractory GD, antithyroid drugs over 5 years with positive TRAb. Preparation of the TCR library used RNA extracted from PBMCs. The authors built TCR beta libraries using iRepertoire HTBI primers and Arm-PCR of CDR3 regions. One entry per CDR3 protein, called by TCRdb with MiXCR from the multiplex PCR reads. The table has about 420,000 distinct CDR3 sequences, around 24% seen once. Source: peripheral blood mononuclear cells (PBMCs), taken when the disease was refractory, from a patient treated with antithyroid drugs. These receptor sequences come from a female donor with Graves disease.

This clonotype was observed at least ten times. The chain couples TRBV7-8 to TRBJ2-5; the D is unclear. V lost 5 bases, J lost 7 bases, and 5 bases lay in between. Germline CDR1 and CDR2: SGHVS and FQNEAQ. The CDR3 spans 10 residues. CDR3 DNA sequence: TGTGCCAGCAGCGCACGGACCCAGTACTTC. Its translation: CASSARTQYF.

The J gene is TRBJ2-5, the V gene TRBV25-1, with D perhaps assigned TRBD1 or TRBD2 (6 bases each). Germline CDR1 and CDR2: MGHDK and SYGVNS. There are 15 residues in the CDR3. The V and J ends lost 0 bases and 3 bases respectively, with 11 bases between them. The CDR3 here is CASSEYGGGEETQYF. CDR3 coding DNA: TGTGCCAGCAGTGAATATGGAGGGGGAGAAGAGACCCAGTACTTC. Filled out from reference TRBV25-1 and TRBJ2-5, the complete variable domain reads EADIYQTPRYLVIGTGKKITLECSQTMGHDKMYWYQQDPGMELHLIHYSYGVNSTEKGDLSSESTVSRIRTEHFPLTLESARPSHTSQYLCASSEYGGGEETQYFGPGTRLLVL.

The V gene is TRBV9, the J gene TRBJ2-2, with 9 bases identical to TRBD1. Looked up from germline, CDR1 is SGDLS and CDR2 is YYNGEE. The CDR3 spans 16 residues. V gave up 7 bases and J gave up 8 bases; unmatched junction bases: 15. In DNA, the CDR3 is TGTGCCAGCGGCCAAGATCCGGGACAGGGATCAGGGGAGCTGTTTTTT. It encodes CASGQDPGQGSGELFF.

This clonotype was counted a few times. This chain links TRBV28 with TRBJ1-2, with D possibly TRBD1 on 5 matching bases. Trimming took off 5 bases at V and 8 bases at J, with 15 bases between the two ends. CDR3 length equals 13 residues. CDR1 is MDHEN, CDR2 SYDVKM, per germline. The CDR3 protein is CASSKQASGGYTF. The DNA for the CDR3 is TGTGCCAGCAGTAAACAGGCCTCTGGAGGCTACACCTTC.

As concerns this clonotype: A much larger clone differs from this one at a single base, so this may be a read error. In DNA, the CDR3 is TGTGTCATCAGTGAGTCCTCGGGTGTTGGCAATCAGCCCCAGCATTTT. Translated, it gives CVISESSGVGNQPQHF. This chain links TRBV10-3 with TRBJ1-5; no clear D gene. The length of the CDR3 is 16 residues. CDR1 and CDR2 from the germline V gene are ENHRY and SYGVKD.

CDR3 coding DNA: TGTGCCAGCAGTCGTTTTAGCGGCGGCGGGACGGCTGCTCGTGAAGCTTTCTTT. It specifies CASSRFSGGGTAAREAFF. The J gene is TRBJ1-1, the V gene TRBV12-3 or TRBV12-4, with D possibly TRBD1 on 5 matching bases. The CDR3 loop spans 18 amino acids. Trimming took 5 bases from V and 7 from J, leaving 29 bases between them.

The rearrangement joins TRBV6-1 to TRBJ1-2; TRBD1 matches at 8 bases. Germline V gene lookup returns CDR1 MNHNS and CDR2 SASEGT. The CDR3 sequence is 12 residues long. Germline trimming cut 9 bases from V and 5 bases from J; bases unmatched to any gene: 5. For the CDR3, the DNA is TGTGCCAGTACAGGGGGGTGGTATGGCTACACCTTC. Translating gives CASTGGWYGYTF.